The present T cell receptor beta chain was sequenced within a study of cytomegalovirus exposure and HLA in healthy donors. Study background: The approximately 670 first-cohort repertoires shared a platform with the approximately 130 validation repertoires, as reported in a later analysis. Study conclusions and caveats: In vitro data verified three CMV-associated chains as specific for CMV antigens. With high specificity and sensitivity, the classifier reportedly diagnosed cytomegalovirus status.

Deletions cut 0 bases from V and 2 bases from J, with 8 bases between. In germline, CDR1 is SGHVS, CDR2 FQNEAQ. This CDR3 has 14 amino acids. Details on this clone: Its specificity is not known.

Libraries were prepared by immunoSEQ multiplex PCR; TCRdb keeps only in-frame clonotypes and omits some of them. Here the sample spans 300,000 to 400,000 clones, roughly 90% being singletons. The chain combines TRBV7-8 with TRBJ2-7, with D possibly being TRBD1 (5 bases). This clonotype was obtained from a woman aged 18-29 years in good health and CMV-seronegative. The source material was PBMCs. CDR3 sequence reads: CASSLAGQTYEQYF. DNA for the CDR3: TGTGCCAGCAGCTTAGCGGGGCAGACCTACGAGCAGTACTTC. The entire variable domain, with the rest obtained from reference TRBV7-8 and TRBJ2-7, is as follows: GAGVSQSPRYKVAKRGQDVALRCDPISGHVSLFWYQQALGQGPEFLTYFQNEAQLDKSGLPSDRFFAERPEGSVSTLKIQRTQQEDSAVYLCASSLAGQTYEQYFGPGTRLTVT.